These T cell receptor beta chains were read from a single sample in a study of a mutant IDH1 vaccine in newly diagnosed glioma. The assay was immunoSEQ multiplex PCR, and TCRdb's table has in-frame clones only and misses some. The sample records approximately 22,000 clones, around 76% being singletons. Antigen specificity for these receptors is unknown. The sequencing here drew on PBMCs, taken from a glioma patient whose treatment included an IDH1 peptide vaccine. Receptors originate from a middle-aged man with glioma. Some clones in this sample may be carry-over from other donors' samples. Each CDR3 is given with its conserved first and last residue. Fields, in order: V gene, D gene, J gene, clone size, CDR3 protein, CDR3 DNA. D genes are given only for firm matches. Clone size appears in some rows only: once, few, many, or a class for an expanded clone.

v_call: TRBV18
d_call: .
j_call: TRBJ1-1
clone_size: few
cdr3_aa: CASSREGLPTEAFF
cdr3_nt: TGTGCCAGCTCACGGGAAGGTCTTCCCACTGAAGCTTTCTTT

v_call: TRBV19
d_call: TRBD1
j_call: TRBJ2-7
clone_size: .
cdr3_aa: CASTKGTGSSYEQYF
cdr3_nt: TGTGCCAGTACCAAAGGGACAGGGAGCTCCTACGAGCAGTACTTC

v_call: TRBV30
d_call: TRBD2
j_call: TRBJ2-1
clone_size: .
cdr3_aa: CAWAGLVASEQFF
cdr3_nt: TGTGCCTGGGCGGGACTAGTAGCCTCTGAGCAGTTCTTC

v_call: TRBV11-3
d_call: .
j_call: TRBJ2-5
clone_size: once
cdr3_aa: CASSLGLPGGQETQYF
cdr3_nt: TGTGCCAGCAGCTTGGGGCTACCCGGGGGCCAAGAGACCCAGTACTTC

v_call: TRBV5-6
d_call: TRBD2
j_call: TRBJ2-1
clone_size: .
cdr3_aa: CASSYPSGGAEDEQFF
cdr3_nt: TGTGCCAGCAGCTATCCAAGCGGGGGGGCAGAGGATGAGCAGTTCTTC

v_call: TRBV5-4
d_call: .
j_call: TRBJ2-3
clone_size: .
cdr3_aa: CASSIGQITDTQYF
cdr3_nt: TGTGCCAGCAGCATCGGACAGATCACAGATACGCAGTATTTT

v_call: TRBV6-1
d_call: .
j_call: TRBJ2-7
clone_size: .
cdr3_aa: CASRGDIYEQYF
cdr3_nt: TGTGCCAGCAGGGGTGACATTTACGAGCAGTACTTC

v_call: TRBV19
d_call: .
j_call: TRBJ1-6
clone_size: few
cdr3_aa: CASTLSGDEVSPLHF
cdr3_nt: TGTGCCAGTACCCTATCCGGGGACGAAGTTTCACCCCTCCACTTT

v_call: TRBV2
d_call: .
j_call: TRBJ2-3
clone_size: .
cdr3_aa: CASSGSTDTQYF
cdr3_nt: TGTGCCAGCAGTGGGTCCACAGATACGCAGTATTTT

v_call: TRBV5-6
d_call: TRBD1
j_call: TRBJ2-7
clone_size: .
cdr3_aa: CASSFRQGGLEQYF
cdr3_nt: TGTGCCAGCAGCTTTAGACAGGGTGGGCTCGAGCAGTACTTC

v_call: TRBV9
d_call: .
j_call: TRBJ1-1
clone_size: .
cdr3_aa: CASSLGDTEAFF
cdr3_nt: TGTGCCAGCTCCCTGGGGGACACTGAAGCTTTCTTT

v_call: TRBV13
d_call: .
j_call: TRBJ2-7
clone_size: .
cdr3_aa: CASSLRGPTYEQYF
cdr3_nt: TGTGCCAGCAGCTTACGGGGGCCTACCTACGAGCAGTACTTC

v_call: TRBV6-5
d_call: .
j_call: TRBJ1-2
clone_size: .
cdr3_aa: CATQGDTYGYTF
cdr3_nt: TGTGCCACCCAAGGGGACACCTATGGCTACACCTTC

v_call: TRBV28
d_call: .
j_call: TRBJ1-1
clone_size: .
cdr3_aa: CASSFAVRAEAFF
cdr3_nt: TGTGCCAGCAGTTTCGCGGTGCGCGCTGAAGCTTTCTTT

v_call: TRBV27
d_call: .
j_call: TRBJ2-5
clone_size: .
cdr3_aa: CASSLYGGPQETQYF
cdr3_nt: TGTGCCAGCAGTTTATACGGGGGACCGCAAGAGACCCAGTACTTC

v_call: TRBV5-4
d_call: TRBD1
j_call: TRBJ1-5
clone_size: .
cdr3_aa: CASSLQGQQPQHF
cdr3_nt: TGTGCCAGCAGCCTACAGGGACAGCAGCCCCAGCATTTT

v_call: TRBV5-1
d_call: .
j_call: TRBJ1-3
clone_size: .
cdr3_aa: CASSGNSGNTIYF
cdr3_nt: TGCGCCAGCAGCGGCAACTCTGGAAACACCATATATTTT

v_call: TRBV14
d_call: .
j_call: TRBJ1-1
clone_size: .
cdr3_aa: CASAGYTEAFF
cdr3_nt: TGTGCCAGCGCAGGGTATACTGAAGCTTTCTTT

v_call: TRBV2
d_call: TRBD1
j_call: TRBJ2-6
clone_size: .
cdr3_aa: CASQAGTGRSGANVLTF
cdr3_nt: TGTGCCAGCCAGGCCGGGACAGGGAGGTCTGGGGCCAACGTCCTGACTTTC

v_call: TRBV6-5
d_call: .
j_call: TRBJ2-2
clone_size: .
cdr3_aa: CASSYIGQMTGELFF
cdr3_nt: TGTGCCAGCAGTTATATTGGACAAATGACCGGGGAGCTGTTTTTT

v_call: TRBV6-6
d_call: .
j_call: TRBJ1-6
clone_size: .
cdr3_aa: CASSRPTSGVSPLHF
cdr3_nt: TGTGCCAGCAGCCGACCCACAAGTGGTGTTTCACCCCTCCACTTT

v_call: TRBV5-1
d_call: TRBD1
j_call: TRBJ2-7
clone_size: .
cdr3_aa: CASSFSGQGAYEQYF
cdr3_nt: TGCGCCAGCAGCTTCTCGGGACAGGGGGCCTACGAGCAGTACTTC

v_call: TRBV18
d_call: .
j_call: TRBJ1-1
clone_size: .
cdr3_aa: CASSPFGGENTEAFF
cdr3_nt: TGTGCCAGCTCCCCCTTCGGTGGGGAAAACACTGAAGCTTTCTTT

v_call: TRBV6-4
d_call: .
j_call: TRBJ1-5
clone_size: .
cdr3_aa: CASTNSRGSGRDQPQHF
cdr3_nt: TGTGCCAGCACCAATTCAAGGGGTTCGGGTAGGGATCAGCCCCAGCATTTT

v_call: TRBV18
d_call: .
j_call: TRBJ1-3
clone_size: once
cdr3_aa: CASSPAAPGNTIYF
cdr3_nt: TGTGCCAGCTCACCGGCCGCCCCTGGAAACACCATATATTTT

v_call: TRBV10-3
d_call: TRBD1
j_call: TRBJ2-7
clone_size: .
cdr3_aa: CAISDHRRTGSYEQYF
cdr3_nt: TGTGCCATCAGTGACCACCGTAGGACAGGATCGTACGAGCAGTACTTC

v_call: TRBV28
d_call: .
j_call: TRBJ2-1
clone_size: .
cdr3_aa: CATTGSQGIYEQFF
cdr3_nt: TGTGCCACCACGGGGAGTCAAGGGATATATGAGCAGTTCTTC

v_call: TRBV5-6
d_call: .
j_call: TRBJ2-1
clone_size: .
cdr3_aa: CASSPQQGEVNEQFF
cdr3_nt: TGTGCCAGCAGCCCACAACAGGGAGAGGTTAATGAGCAGTTCTTC

v_call: TRBV27
d_call: .
j_call: TRBJ1-5
clone_size: .
cdr3_aa: CASSLFFSGQPQHF
cdr3_nt: TGTGCCAGCAGTTTATTTTTCTCGGGGCAGCCCCAGCATTTT

v_call: TRBV2
d_call: .
j_call: TRBJ2-7
clone_size: .
cdr3_aa: CASLRLLGTSKPQQYF
cdr3_nt: TGTGCCAGCCTCCGTCTACTAGGGACCTCCAAACCCCAGCAGTACTTC

v_call: TRBV2
d_call: .
j_call: TRBJ1-1
clone_size: .
cdr3_aa: CASNGAEAFF
cdr3_nt: TGTGCCAGCAACGGGGCTGAAGCTTTCTTT

v_call: TRBV9
d_call: TRBD1
j_call: TRBJ1-1
clone_size: .
cdr3_aa: CASSGVGTGAYEAFF
cdr3_nt: TGTGCCAGCAGCGGGGTTGGGACAGGGGCCTACGAAGCTTTCTTT

v_call: TRBV5-1
d_call: TRBD2
j_call: TRBJ2-1
clone_size: .
cdr3_aa: CASSLALAGNNEQFF
cdr3_nt: TGCGCCAGCAGCTTGGCACTAGCGGGTAACAATGAGCAGTTCTTC

v_call: TRBV6-4
d_call: TRBD2
j_call: TRBJ2-3
clone_size: .
cdr3_aa: CASSPSGGAADTQYF
cdr3_nt: TGTGCCAGCAGTCCTAGCGGGGGGGCAGCAGATACGCAGTATTTT

v_call: TRBV27
d_call: TRBD1
j_call: TRBJ1-4
clone_size: .
cdr3_aa: CASSRTGGDEKLFF
cdr3_nt: TGTGCCAGCAGTAGGACAGGGGGCGATGAAAAACTGTTTTTT

v_call: TRBV5-5
d_call: .
j_call: TRBJ2-3
clone_size: .
cdr3_aa: CASSLGSGDTQYF
cdr3_nt: TGTGCCAGCAGCTTGGGGTCTGGAGATACGCAGTATTTT

v_call: TRBV14
d_call: .
j_call: TRBJ1-2
clone_size: .
cdr3_aa: CASSRGYGYTF
cdr3_nt: TGTGCCAGCAGTCGAGGGTATGGCTACACCTTC

v_call: TRBV29-1
d_call: TRBD1
j_call: TRBJ1-2
clone_size: .
cdr3_aa: CSVVVGNRGGGLGYTF
cdr3_nt: TGCAGCGTTGTGGTCGGTAACAGGGGAGGCGGTCTTGGCTACACCTTC

v_call: TRBV10-3
d_call: .
j_call: TRBJ1-2
clone_size: .
cdr3_aa: CAISVGRDLYGYTF
cdr3_nt: TGTGCCATCAGTGTAGGCAGGGACCTCTATGGCTACACCTTC

v_call: TRBV5-4
d_call: TRBD2
j_call: TRBJ2-1
clone_size: .
cdr3_aa: CASRGTRTPNEQFF
cdr3_nt: TGTGCCAGCCGGGGGACTAGGACGCCCAATGAGCAGTTCTTC

v_call: TRBV7-9
d_call: .
j_call: TRBJ1-4
clone_size: .
cdr3_aa: CASSPPIWAQLFF
cdr3_nt: TGTGCCAGCAGCCCCCCGATATGGGCGCAACTGTTTTTT

v_call: TRBV4-1
d_call: .
j_call: TRBJ1-1
clone_size: .
cdr3_aa: CASSQDLTDSSGEAFF
cdr3_nt: TGCGCCAGCAGCCAAGACTTAACGGACTCGTCGGGTGAAGCTTTCTTT

v_call: TRBV29-1
d_call: TRBD1
j_call: TRBJ1-1
clone_size: few
cdr3_aa: CSVNRGGNTEAFF
cdr3_nt: TGCAGCGTTAACAGGGGGGGGAACACTGAAGCTTTCTTT

v_call: TRBV19
d_call: TRBD1
j_call: TRBJ2-5
clone_size: .
cdr3_aa: CASSKTGGEETQYF
cdr3_nt: TGTGCCAGTAGTAAGACAGGGGGCGAGGAGACCCAGTACTTC

v_call: TRBV27
d_call: .
j_call: TRBJ1-1
clone_size: .
cdr3_aa: CASSVTGFNTEAFF
cdr3_nt: TGTGCCAGCAGTGTAACAGGGTTTAACACTGAAGCTTTCTTT

v_call: TRBV5-5
d_call: TRBD1
j_call: TRBJ1-1
clone_size: .
cdr3_aa: CASSFMTGGNTEAFF
cdr3_nt: TGTGCCAGCAGCTTTATGACAGGGGGGAACACTGAAGCTTTCTTT

v_call: TRBV6-5
d_call: .
j_call: TRBJ2-7
clone_size: .
cdr3_aa: CASSYGQATYEQYF
cdr3_nt: TGTGCCAGCAGTTACGGCCAAGCCACTTACGAGCAGTACTTC